The entry below describes one T cell receptor beta chain. Its antigen is still unknown. These data are taken from a study of blood T cells in healthy people across ages. Study background: Template switching caught about one barcoded beta molecule for each two T cells. Whole-study results and caveats: Relative to aged donors, long-lived donors carried more naive CD4+ cells and displayed higher diversity.

This CDR3 has 14 residues. V was cut by 5 bases and J by 2 bases, with 10 bases left in between. Germline V gene data show CDR1 as LNHDA and CDR2 as SQIVND (reference sequence). Next came a second PCR, run for about 6 to 12 cycles, which used a sample-barcoded 5' primer along with a J-beta primer mix. TCRdb reprocessed the 5' RACE reads via MiXCR and lists one record per CDR3 protein. The table lists around 900,000 distinct CDR3 sequences, roughly 51% of them singletons. Sample: blood. The TCR sequence derives from a woman between 55 and 75 years old in good health. The chain carries TRBV19 and TRBJ1-5; no clear D gene. This CDR3 is CASSEGIRNQPQHF. In nucleotides, the CDR3 is TGTGCCAGTAGTGAGGGAATTCGCAATCAGCCCCAGCATTTT.